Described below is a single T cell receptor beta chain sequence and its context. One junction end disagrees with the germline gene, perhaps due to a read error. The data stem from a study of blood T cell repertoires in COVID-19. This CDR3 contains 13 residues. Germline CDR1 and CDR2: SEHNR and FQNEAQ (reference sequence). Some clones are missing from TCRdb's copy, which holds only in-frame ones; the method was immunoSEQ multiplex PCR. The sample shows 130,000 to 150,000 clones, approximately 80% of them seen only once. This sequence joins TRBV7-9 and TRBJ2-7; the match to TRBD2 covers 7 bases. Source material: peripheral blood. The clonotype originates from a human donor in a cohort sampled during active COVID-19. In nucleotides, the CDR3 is TGTGCCAGCAGCATAGCGGGCACGTACGAGCAGTACTTC. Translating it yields CASSIAGTYEQYF.